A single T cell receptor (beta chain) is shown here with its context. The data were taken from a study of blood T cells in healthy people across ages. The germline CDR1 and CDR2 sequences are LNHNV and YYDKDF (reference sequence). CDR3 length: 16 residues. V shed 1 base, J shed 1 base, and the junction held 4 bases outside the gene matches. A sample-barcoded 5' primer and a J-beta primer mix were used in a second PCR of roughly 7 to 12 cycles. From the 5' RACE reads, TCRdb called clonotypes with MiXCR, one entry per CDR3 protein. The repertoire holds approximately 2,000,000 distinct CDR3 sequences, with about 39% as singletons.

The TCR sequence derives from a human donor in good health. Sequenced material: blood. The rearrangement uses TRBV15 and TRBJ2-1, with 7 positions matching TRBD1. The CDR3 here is CATSRVGRGSYNEQFF. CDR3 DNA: TGTGCCACCAGCAGAGTTGGCAGGGGGTCCTACAATGAGCAGTTCTTC.